This T cell receptor (beta chain) comes out of a study of spatial heterogeneity in lung cancer (dated by TCRdb to 2018 to 2020). About the full investigation: Beta-chain transcripts were consistently detected in greater numbers than alpha-chain transcripts, which likely reflects a higher abundance of beta-chain transcripts. A strong correlation was found between TCR transcript counts in tumor regions and a T cell transcriptional module score from matched bulk RNA-seq. In the raw uncorrected reads, each unique combination of TCR and UMI appeared on average more than ten times. TCR alpha and beta repertoires were quantitatively compared across multiple tumor regions, matched nontumor lung and blood in non-small cell lung cancer. Nonsynonymous mutation counts, determined by whole-exome sequencing of tumor tissue, were related to TCR repertoire features. At surgery, hundreds of tumor regions, around 64 matched nontumor lung samples and 56 PBMC samples were TCR-sequenced for both alpha and beta chains.

The time point label of this sample denotes: sample taken at primary tumor resection. Donors were about 70 patients with early-stage, untreated non-small cell lung cancer from the lung TRACERx cohort. Without any cell sorting, TCR sequencing was performed on whole RNA extracted either from tumor and nontumor lung tissue or from cryopreserved PBMC samples. A patient was chosen for TCR sequencing only when enough RNA was available from at least two tumor regions. Tumor and adjacent nontumor lung specimens were reviewed by a lung pathologist before selection. The cysteine opens and the phenylalanine closes a CDR3 of 15 amino acids. The kept DNA is CDR3 alone, 45 bases in frame from the first base. From V the trimming removes 5 bases and from J it removes 4 bases, while the gene matches leave 5 bases of the junction unaccounted for. Sequences SGHTA (CDR1) and FQGTGA (CDR2) are obtained from the germline V gene.

This clonotype has a count of ten or more. This receptor's antigen is unknown. No clone much larger than this one lies a single base away; base qualities are absent. Library generation was performed with 5' RACE. The instrument given in TCRdb is NextSeq 500. In the TCR library protocol, a unique molecular identifier was attached to each TCR cDNA molecule so that PCR and sequencing errors could be corrected. Turning to the authors' computational methods: TCR identification, UMI-based error correction and CDR3 extraction were all carried out with Decombinator tools. TCRs above a frequency of 2 per 1,000, corresponding to the top 1% of the tumor frequency distribution, were defined as expanded. Expanded tumor TCRs statistically deemed absent (corrected P<0.05) from at least one tumor region were classed as regional, and all other expanded tumor TCRs were classed as ubiquitous. Each repertoire was subsampled 100 times to 5,000 TCRs, after which Renyi diversity was computed with the R vegan package. CDR3 similarity networks were built from amino acid triplet string-kernel similarity, connecting CDR3s with pairwise similarity above 0.82. Using fastp at Q25 and MiXCR, TCRdb reprocessed the public reads and kept productive beta chains. Duplicate CDR3 protein sequences are folded into a single record with the most common DNA and genes. The V and J calls and clone size are TCRdb's, not the authors'. In all, the sample holds tens of thousands of distinct CDR3 sequences, and roughly 6.7% of those were seen once. Together, the top ten hold approximately 10% of the sample.

Broader findings and caveats from the paper: Confirming at a functional level the hypothesis that regional TCRs recognize regional mutations was considered to require additional single-cell paired TCR alpha and beta sequencing. Counts of ubiquitous and regional expanded TCRs were found to correlate with counts of ubiquitous and regional nonsynonymous mutations, respectively. TCR-seq coverage of tumor T cells was estimated to be only 6% to 7.5% for alpha chains and about 13% for beta chains. The tumor nonsynonymous mutation count correlated with the number of expanded intratumoral alpha and beta TCRs.

The source was lung tumor tissue, collected at surgery. The sequence links TRBV7-3 to TRBJ2-5; 12 central bases correspond to TRBD2. This clonotype was sampled from a male donor with early-stage non-small cell lung cancer. This receptor has the CDR3 CASSPGLAGIETQYF. Here is the DNA: TGTGCCAGCAGCCCGGGACTAGCGGGCATAGAGACCCAGTACTTC.